This paragraph reports one TCR beta chain. Its antigen remains undetermined. No base qualities exist here, and no much larger clone lies one base off it. In light of the paper, this sample's treatment or condition label describes: around 19 received Ad26.COV2.S at low or high dose, single or two shots; five or six received placebo; per-sample allocation not given. Repertoires of vaccine and placebo recipients were sequenced from samples collected on day 63 after the first injection. Between 29 July and 7 August 2020, Cohort 1b enrolled fewer than 30 adults aged 18-55 years at one site in Boston, USA. As a vaccine, Ad26.COV2.S was a replication-incompetent adenovirus type 26 vector that expressed a prefusion-stabilized SARS-CoV-2 spike protein derived from the original Wuhan strain. TCRbeta CDR3 regions were sequenced with the immunoSEQ Assay. After extraction, genomic DNA underwent amplification by bias-controlled multiplex PCR, followed by high-throughput sequencing. Per the authors' processing: To quantify the absolute abundance of every unique TCRbeta CDR3 region, sequences were collapsed and filtered. T cell fraction was estimated by normalizing TCRbeta template counts to usable DNA, which was measured by amplifying reference genes present in all nucleated cells. Repertoire TCRs were annotated as SARS-CoV-2-specific when V gene, CDR3 amino acid sequence and J gene were exactly matched to a known reactive TCR set. The reference SARS-CoV-2 TCR set came from MIRA and was filtered for enrichment in COVID-19-positive ImmuneCODE repertoires, removing public or cross-reactive TCRs. Drawing on the MIRA antigens, annotated TCRs were analysed further at the level of specific ORF or position within ORF. Breadth was defined as annotated unique rearrangements over total unique productive rearrangements; depth was the summed frequency of those rearrangements. Two-sided Wilcoxon rank-sum tests were applied when comparing TCR breadth between groups. The table comes from immuneACCESS by way of TCRdb, which keeps in-frame sequences with V and J called. Part of the clones is missing from these tables; in studies checked, under half for an unresolved V gene and the rest for unknown reasons. V and J calls and clone size follow that table, whereas D and trimming were derived from the DNA. Across this sample there are around 350,000 clones, with approximately 85% seen only once. The top ten hold about 3.5% of the sample.

The CDR1 and CDR2 encoded by the germline V gene are MGHRA and YSYEKL. Compared with germline, V lacks 1 base and J lacks 2 bases; bases without a gene match: 1. From cysteine to phenylalanine, the CDR3 is 14 amino acids long. CDR3 DNA only is kept here, 42 bases in frame from base 1. This sample is drawn from a study of Ad26.COV2.S vaccination and SARS-CoV-2 variants (dated by TCRdb to the early 2020s). Background for the entire study: Donors in the vaccine arm were drawn from COV1001, a phase I-IIa trial of Ad26.COV2.S in healthy adults that was multicentre, randomized, double-blind and placebo-controlled. Ad26.COV2.S was administered intramuscularly at 5 x 10^10 or 1 x 10^11 viral particles, either as a single shot or as two shots given 56 days apart. TCRbeta repertoire sequencing was used to assess the specificity and breadth of SARS-CoV-2-reactive T cell receptors after Ad26.COV2.S vaccination. A total of approximately 30 samples were included in the TCR-sequenced set, comprising about 20 Ad26.COV2.S vaccine recipients, 5 placebo recipients and 8 SARS-CoV-2 convalescent individuals. Trial participants were randomized into five groups of five, in which low-dose or high-dose Ad26.COV2.S was given once or twice, or placebo was given on both occasions. Blinding of investigators to trial group allocation was maintained during experiments and outcome assessment. General findings and caveats noted by the study authors: The study lacked the statistical power to compare responses across vaccine doses or regimens. After vaccination, spike-specific CD8+ and CD4+ T cell responses were reported to show substantial breadth. Vaccine and placebo recipients had comparable non-spike TCR breadth, which fits with the vaccine containing only spike. Higher spike-specific TCR breadth was observed in Ad26.COV2.S recipients than in placebo recipients (P = 0.0014). It was noted by the authors that total T cell responses may have been underestimated by the TCR breadth and depth analyses.

The chain is encoded by TRBV4-1 joined to TRBJ1-2, and 7 junctional nucleotides match TRBD1. This clonotype was sampled from a person between 18 and 59 years old who received the Ad26.COV2.S COVID-19 vaccine or a placebo. The material sequenced was peripheral blood, taken in a trial of Ad26.COV2.S vaccine versus placebo. CDR3 reads: CASSQAGQNYGYTF. The nucleotide sequence is given as TGCGCCAGCAGCCAAGCGGGACAGAACTATGGCTACACCTTC.